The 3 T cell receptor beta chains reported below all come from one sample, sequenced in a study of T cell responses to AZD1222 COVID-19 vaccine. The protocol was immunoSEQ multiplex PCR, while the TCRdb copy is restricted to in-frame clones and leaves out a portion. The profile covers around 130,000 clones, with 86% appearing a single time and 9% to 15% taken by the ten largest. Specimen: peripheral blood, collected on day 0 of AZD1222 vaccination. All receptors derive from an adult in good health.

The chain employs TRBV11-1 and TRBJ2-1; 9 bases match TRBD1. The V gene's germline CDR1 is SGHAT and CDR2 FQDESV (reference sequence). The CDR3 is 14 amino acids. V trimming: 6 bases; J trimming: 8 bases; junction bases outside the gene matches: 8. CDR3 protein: CASRDRGVWDEQFF. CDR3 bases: TGTGCCAGCAGGGACAGGGGTGTATGGGATGAGCAGTTCTTC.

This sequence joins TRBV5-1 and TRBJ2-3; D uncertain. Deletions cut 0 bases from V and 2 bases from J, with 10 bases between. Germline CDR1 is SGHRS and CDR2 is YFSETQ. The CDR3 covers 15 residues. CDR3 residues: CASSLGQWDTDTQYF. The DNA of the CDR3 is TGCGCCAGCAGCTTGGGGCAGTGGGACACAGATACGCAGTATTTT. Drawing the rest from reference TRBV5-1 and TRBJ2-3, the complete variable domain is KAGVTQTPRYLIKTRGQQVTLSCSPISGHRSVSWYQQTPGQGLQFLFEYFSETQRNKGNFPGRFSGRQFSNSRSEMNVSTLELGDSALYLCASSLGQWDTDTQYFGPGTRLTVL.

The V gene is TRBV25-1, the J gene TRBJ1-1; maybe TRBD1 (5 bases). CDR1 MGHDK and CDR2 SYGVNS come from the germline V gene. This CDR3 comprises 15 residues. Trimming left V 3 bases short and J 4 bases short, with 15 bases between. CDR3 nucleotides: TGTGCCAGCAGTGATACGCGGGGGACGAGCACTGAAGCTTTCTTT. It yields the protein CASSDTRGTSTEAFF.